This is a list of T cell receptor beta chains from one sample in a study of beta chain features in type 1 diabetes. Here immunoSEQ multiplex PCR was the method, and the copy in TCRdb shows in-frame clones only, minus some. The top ten clones hold 0.02% to 0.025% of a sample with 550,000 to 850,000 clones, around 15% of them seen once. Sequencing input: naive CD4+ T cells from blood. The receptors come from a man between 18 and 35 years old with type 1 diabetes. Both conserved end residues are part of each CDR3. D genes are given only for firm matches. Not all rows give a size; the values are once, few, many and, for expanded clones, a class.

d_call j_call clone_size v_call cdr3_nt cdr3_aa
. TRBJ2-1 few TRBV2 TGTGCCAGGGGAAGGACTGGCTCCTACAATGAGCAGTTCTTC CARGRTGSYNEQFF
. TRBJ2-3 . TRBV5-1 TGCGCCAGCAGCTTGACCCGCACAGATACGCAGTATTTT CASSLTRTDTQYF
. TRBJ1-2 few TRBV30 TGTGCCTGGAGGAAGGGTGGCTACACCTTC CAWRKGGYTF
. TRBJ1-1 . TRBV13 TGTGCCAGCAGTCTTGGGGACGGACCAAACACTGAAGCTTTCTTT CASSLGDGPNTEAFF
. TRBJ2-6 few TRBV28 TGTGCCAGCAGTTCCCCGGGGCTGGGGGCTGGGGCCAACGTCCTGACTTTC CASSSPGLGAGANVLTF
. TRBJ2-5 . TRBV18 TGTGCCAGCTCACCACGACAGAGCCAAGAGACCCAGTACTTC CASSPRQSQETQYF
. TRBJ2-7 . TRBV5-1 TGCGCCAGCAGCAAGGACACGAGCGGCTCCGAGCAGTACTTC CASSKDTSGSEQYF
. TRBJ1-4 . TRBV21-1 TGTGCCAGGATACAGGGTACTGCCGGACTGTTTTTT CARIQGTAGLFF
TRBD2 TRBJ2-1 . TRBV29-1 TGCAGCGCTGTAGCGGGGAGCTCCTACAATGAGCAGTTCTTC CSAVAGSSYNEQFF
. TRBJ2-3 . TRBV6-1 TGTGCCAGCAGTGAATTCCCAACAGATACGCAGTATTTT CASSEFPTDTQYF
TRBD1 TRBJ2-7 . TRBV28 TGTGCCAGCAGCCGCGGACAGGGGGCTCGCGAGCAGTACTTC CASSRGQGAREQYF
. TRBJ2-7 few TRBV27 TGTGCCAGCTCCCTGGCCCCGGGGCCCTACGAGCAGTACTTC CASSLAPGPYEQYF
TRBD1 TRBJ2-2 few TRBV7-9 TGTGCCAGCAGCGCCGGGACAGGGAGGACCGGGGAGCTGTTTTTT CASSAGTGRTGELFF
TRBD1 TRBJ1-1 . TRBV10-3 TGTGCCATCAGTTCGAAGACAGGGAGAGACACTGAAGCTTTCTTT CAISSKTGRDTEAFF
. TRBJ1-3 few TRBV20-1 TGCAGTGCCTGGACTCAAAACACCATATATTTT CSAWTQNTIYF
. TRBJ1-4 . TRBV18 TGTGCCAGCTCACCACCGATTAATGAAAAACTGTTTTTT CASSPPINEKLFF
. TRBJ2-1 few TRBV30 TGTGCCTGGACCCATAGCGTCAGCTCCTACAATGAGCAGTTCTTC CAWTHSVSSYNEQFF
. TRBJ2-7 . TRBV30 TGTGCCTGGAACCCCGAGGGGGGAATTGCCTACGAGCAGTACTTC CAWNPEGGIAYEQYF
. TRBJ1-3 few TRBV6-5 TGTGCCAGCAGCCCTATGATCTCTGGAAACACCATATATTTT CASSPMISGNTIYF
. TRBJ2-7 . TRBV5-1 TGCGCCAGCAGCCCGGATGGAGGAACCTCCTCCTACGAGCAGTACTTC CASSPDGGTSSYEQYF
. TRBJ2-5 . TRBV30 TGTGCCTGGAGTGCGAACTACCAAGAGACCCAGTACTTC CAWSANYQETQYF
. TRBJ1-2 . TRBV27 TGTGCCAGCAGTTTGAACTCGCTGTCGGTGGCCGATGGCTACACCTTC CASSLNSLSVADGYTF
TRBD1 TRBJ2-7 few TRBV28 TGTGCCAGCCAACCCCAAGGAGACAGGGGCTACGAGCAGTACTTC CASQPQGDRGYEQYF
. TRBJ2-7 . TRBV7-6 TGTGCCAGCAGCTTGGACCCGTCGTTGGCCTACGAGCAGTACTTC CASSLDPSLAYEQYF
TRBD2 TRBJ2-5 few TRBV2 TGTGCCAGCAGACTGACTAGCGGGGGCCCCTCTGGTGGGACCCAGTACTTC CASRLTSGGPSGGTQYF
TRBD1 TRBJ2-5 . TRBV5-4 TGTGCCAGCAGCCAACGGGACAGGGTAGAGACCCAGTACTTC CASSQRDRVETQYF
TRBD2 TRBJ2-3 . TRBV10-3 TGTGCCATCACTCGCGGGGGTGGGGATACGCAGTATTTT CAITRGGGDTQYF
TRBD2 TRBJ2-1 . TRBV6-4 TGTGCCAGCAGTGTGCGGGGGTCCTACAATGAGCAGTTCTTC CASSVRGSYNEQFF
TRBD1 TRBJ1-1 few TRBV23-1 TGCGCCAGCAGTTCAAAGGTCTGGGACAGGGGGACTGAAGCTTTCTTT CASSSKVWDRGTEAFF
TRBD1 TRBJ2-7 . TRBV28 TGTGCCAGCAGGTCCGGGACAGGGGACGAGCAGTACTTC CASRSGTGDEQYF
TRBD1 TRBJ1-2 . TRBV10-3 TGTGCCATCAGGGACAGGGCCCTCCTCTATGGCTACACCTTC CAIRDRALLYGYTF
TRBD1 TRBJ1-1 . TRBV10-1 TGCGCCAGCAGGGGACAGGGCTTGAACACTGAAGCTTTCTTT CASRGQGLNTEAFF
TRBD1 TRBJ2-7 few TRBV6-5 TGTGCCAGCAGGGCTGACAGGGGGCCCTACGAGCAGTACTTC CASRADRGPYEQYF
TRBD2 TRBJ2-1 . TRBV10-3 TGTGCCATCAGTTCGGGACTAGCGGGGGGCCCCTACAATGAGCAGTTCTTC CAISSGLAGGPYNEQFF
TRBD2 TRBJ2-3 few TRBV5-1 TGCGCCAGCAGCAGGGGACTAGAGAGCCTGGATACGCAGTATTTT CASSRGLESLDTQYF
. TRBJ2-7 . TRBV18 TGTGCCAGCTCACTCTCGGAGGCCACGGCTCACTTC CASSLSEATAHF
. TRBJ1-1 . TRBV15 TGTGCCACCAGCTGGGGACAAAACACTGAAGCTTTCTTT CATSWGQNTEAFF
. TRBJ2-3 . TRBV14 TGTGCCAGCAGCCAAGCTCTGGGTTCCACAGATACGCAGTATTTT CASSQALGSTDTQYF
. TRBJ1-2 . TRBV21-1 TGTGCCAGCAGCAAAGATCAGGTGTCCTGTGGCTACACCTTC CASSKDQVSCGYTF
TRBD1 TRBJ2-6 . TRBV29-1 TGCAGCGTTGACAAGGGACAGGGATATGGGGCCAACGTCCTGACTTTC CSVDKGQGYGANVLTF
. TRBJ1-2 few TRBV19 TGTGCCAGTAGTCCTACAGGGAGTCCTAACTATGGCTACACCTTC CASSPTGSPNYGYTF
TRBD2 TRBJ2-5 . TRBV10-3 TGTGCCATCTCCTGGACTAGCGGGTTTCAAGAGACCCAGTACTTC CAISWTSGFQETQYF
. TRBJ2-7 few TRBV20-1 TGCAGTGCTGGTCTGTGTTCCGAGTACTTC CSAGLCSEYF
TRBD1 TRBJ1-1 . TRBV7-9 TGTGCCAGCAGCGCGGGACAGGGGAACACTGAAGCTTTCTTT CASSAGQGNTEAFF
. TRBJ1-1 few TRBV5-1 TGCGCCAGCAGCTTACAAGATAACACTGAAGCTTTCTTT CASSLQDNTEAFF
. TRBJ2-7 . TRBV5-1 TGCGCCAGCAGCTTGGGCCACGAGCAGTACTTC CASSLGHEQYF
. TRBJ2-1 . TRBV2 TGTGCCAGCAATCGCCGCCCGGGCCCACAGTTCTTC CASNRRPGPQFF
. TRBJ2-2 . TRBV6-6 TGTGCCAGCAGTTACCCCATGATAGACGGGACCGGGGAGCTGTTTTTT CASSYPMIDGTGELFF
. TRBJ1-4 few TRBV25-1 TGTGCCAGCAGTGTACAGGAAAAACTGTTTTTT CASSVQEKLFF
. TRBJ1-5 few TRBV4-1 TGCGCCAGCAGCCAAGAAGCAGGGGGCAATCAGCCCCAGCATTTT CASSQEAGGNQPQHF
TRBD1 TRBJ1-2 . TRBV10-2 TGCGCCAGCAGCCACAGGGGCGACTATGGCTACACCTTC CASSHRGDYGYTF
TRBD2 TRBJ2-1 . TRBV6-5 TGTGCCAGCGGTCCGCTCGGGCGGGGGGTCGGTGAGCAGTTCTTC CASGPLGRGVGEQFF